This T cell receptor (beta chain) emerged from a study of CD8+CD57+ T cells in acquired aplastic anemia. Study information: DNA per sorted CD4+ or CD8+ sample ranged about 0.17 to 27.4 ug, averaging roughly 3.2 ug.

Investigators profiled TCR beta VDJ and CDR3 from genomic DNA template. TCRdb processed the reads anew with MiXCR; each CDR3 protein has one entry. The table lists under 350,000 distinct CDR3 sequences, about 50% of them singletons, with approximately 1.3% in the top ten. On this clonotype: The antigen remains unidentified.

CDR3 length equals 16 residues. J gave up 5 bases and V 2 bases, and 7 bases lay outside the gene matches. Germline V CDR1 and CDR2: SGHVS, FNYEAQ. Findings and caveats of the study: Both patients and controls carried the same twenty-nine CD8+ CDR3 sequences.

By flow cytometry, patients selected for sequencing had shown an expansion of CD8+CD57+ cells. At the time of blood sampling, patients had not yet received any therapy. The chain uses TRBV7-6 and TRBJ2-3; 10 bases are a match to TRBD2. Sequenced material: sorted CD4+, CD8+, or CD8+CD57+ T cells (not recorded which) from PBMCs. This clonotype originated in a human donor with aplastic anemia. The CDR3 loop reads CASSLFSGGAIDTQYF. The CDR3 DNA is TGTGCCAGCAGCTTATTCAGCGGGGGGGCTATAGATACGCAGTATTTT.